The 23 T cell receptor beta chains below come from one sample, sequenced in a study of CD4+ T cells in melanoma. TCRdb keeps only in-frame clones here, not all; method: immunoSEQ multiplex PCR. This table holds about 140,000 clones, about nine tenths found once. Every receptor here comes from a human donor with melanoma.

The J gene is TRBJ1-6, the V gene TRBV6-5; no clear D. Germline loops: CDR1 MNHEY, CDR2 SVGAGI. CDR3 length equals 15 residues. The germline V and J ends were trimmed by 6 bases and 8 bases, with 17 bases remaining between them. The CDR3: CASSPAWTRDSPLHF. CDR3 bases: TGTGCCAGCAGCCCTGCATGGACCCGGGATTCACCCCTCCACTTT.

The chain is built from TRBV5-1 and TRBJ2-1; either TRBD1 or TRBD2 may fit D (5 bases each). Trimming removed 1 base at V and 4 bases at J, with 15 bases between. This CDR3 has 16 amino acids. Germline-derived CDR1 and CDR2 are SGHRS and YFSETQ. CDR3 sequence reads: CASSLPRDGMYNEQFF. The CDR3 region has the DNA TGCGCCAGCAGCTTGCCCCGGGACGGCATGTACAATGAGCAGTTCTTC.

CDR3 loop: CASSPREGQGDGYTF. The CDR3 DNA reads as TGTGCCAGCAGCCCGCGGGAGGGACAGGGTGATGGCTACACCTTC. This sequence joins TRBV7-3 and TRBJ1-2; 9 bases map to TRBD1. This CDR3 has 15 amino acids. The V and J ends lost 5 bases and 6 bases, in that order; junction bases with no gene match: 10. The germline V gene has CDR1 SGHTA and CDR2 FQGTGA.

V gene TRBV27 combines with J gene TRBJ1-5; possible D gene TRBD1, 5 bases. Germline V gives CDR1 MNHEY, CDR2 SMNVEV (reference sequence). V lost 2 bases to trimming and J lost 6 bases, with 8 bases between them. The CDR3 sequence is 13 residues long. CDR3 coding DNA: TGTGCCAGCAGTTTAAGGAGGGGTCAGCCCCAGCATTTT. Translating it yields CASSLRRGQPQHF.

The V call is TRBV5-1, the J call TRBJ1-3; 7 bases map to TRBD1. The CDR3 is made up of 17 amino acids. Trimming removed 0 bases from V and 0 bases from J; junction bases left unmatched: 6. The germline V gene has CDR1 SGHRS and CDR2 YFSETQ. The CDR3 region is CASSLERGQDSGNTIYF. The CDR3 region has the DNA TGCGCCAGCAGCTTGGAACGAGGACAGGACTCTGGAAACACCATATATTTT.

This chain uses TRBV5-1 with TRBJ1-5; D is perhaps TRBD1 (6 bases). With 4 bases removed from V and 6 bases from J, the gap between germline ends came to 14 bases. From germline, CDR1 is SGHRS and CDR2 YFSETQ. The CDR3 runs 14 residues. Here the CDR3 DNA reads TGCGCCAGCAGCCTCGGGGGCATTGCTCAGCCCCAGCATTTT. It yields the protein CASSLGGIAQPQHF.

J is TRBJ2-3 and V is TRBV2; a possible D gene is TRBD1 (6 bases). V shed 4 bases and J shed 2 bases, with 13 bases lying between them. This CDR3 spans 15 amino acids. Germline V gene data show CDR1 as SNHLY and CDR2 as FYNNEI. The CDR3 nucleotides are TGTGCCAGCAGTGGGCACAGGGCGCCCACAGATACGCAGTATTTT. Translation: CASSGHRAPTDTQYF.

The chain couples TRBV6-1 to TRBJ2-7; no firm D call. With 4 bases removed from V and 1 base from J, the gap between germline ends came to 14 bases. The germline V gene encodes CDR1 MNHNS and CDR2 SASEGT. The CDR3 is 15 amino acids. CDR3 DNA sequence: TGTGCCAGCAGTGGCCGGCAGGTTTTGTCCTACGAGCAGTACTTC. The encoded protein is CASSGRQVLSYEQYF.

The gene calls are TRBV12-5 and TRBJ2-1, with 9 bases that match TRBD2. The CDR3 contains 20 residues. With 3 bases clipped from V and 2 bases from J, the junction kept 17 bases outside the gene matches. Germline V CDR1 and CDR2: LGHNT, FRNRAP. This chain's CDR3 is CASGFSPAAGGSRTYNEQFF. The CDR3 bases are TGTGCTAGTGGTTTCAGTCCAGCAGCGGGGGGCTCTAGGACCTACAATGAGCAGTTCTTC.

V and J are TRBV6-6 and TRBJ2-7; D possibly uses TRBD1 or TRBD2 (5 bases each). This CDR3 comprises 13 residues. The germline CDR1 and CDR2 sequences are MNHNY and SVGAGI (reference sequence). Trimming stripped 4 bases from V and 7 bases from J, with 14 bases between. The chain's CDR3 is CASSFGTAIEQYF. The CDR3 nucleotides are TGTGCCAGCAGTTTCGGGACGGCAATTGAGCAGTACTTC.

The chain joins TRBV6-6 to TRBJ1-4; TRBD1 matches at 8 bases. J was trimmed by 8 bases and V by 6 bases; bases with no gene match: 11. Germline lookup yields CDR1 MNHNY and CDR2 SVGAGI (reference sequence). The CDR3 totals 15 residues. CDR3 sequence: CASSPGQGGWEKLFF. The CDR3 nucleotides are TGTGCCAGCAGCCCCGGACAGGGAGGATGGGAAAAACTGTTTTTT.

The J gene is TRBJ2-5, the V gene TRBV30, with 11 bases aligning to TRBD2. Germline lookup yields CDR1 GTSNPN and CDR2 SVGIG (reference sequence). The CDR3 runs 14 residues. V lost 3 bases, J lost 6 bases, and 6 bases stayed unmatched. In nucleotides, the CDR3 is TGTGCCTGGAGGACCGCTAGCGGGGGGCAGACCCAGTACTTC. Translating gives CAWRTASGGQTQYF.

The V call is TRBV10-3, the J call TRBJ2-3, with 9 bases fitting TRBD2. Germline loops: CDR1 ENHRY, CDR2 SYGVKD. After removal of 0 bases from V and 1 base from J, the junction contained 2 bases not matched to a gene. The CDR3 loop spans 16 amino acids. The CDR3 region has the DNA TGTGCCATCAGTGAGTCCGAGCGGGGGGGCACAGATACGCAGTATTTT. It codes for CAISESERGGTDTQYF.

The sample holds one count of this clone. The chain is built from TRBV14 and TRBJ2-5; D remains unclear. In germline, CDR1 is SGHDN, CDR2 FVKESK. With 2 bases removed from V and 5 bases from J, the gap between germline ends came to 9 bases. The CDR3 loop spans 13 amino acids. CDR3 bases: TGTGCCAGCAGCCAATCAACTCCGGAGACCCAGTACTTC. This codes for CASSQSTPETQYF.

This chain connects TRBV6-5 to TRBJ2-3, with 8 bases fitting TRBD2. The CDR3 sequence is 15 residues long. V lost 6 bases and J lost 4; bases outside the gene matches: 9. The germline gives CDR1 MNHEY, CDR2 SVGAGI. CDR3 DNA: TGTGCCAGCAGATATACGGGGGGGCCCCCAGATACGCAGTATTTT. Its protein product is CASRYTGGPPDTQYF.

This clone has a single count. The rearrangement uses TRBV10-1 and TRBJ1-2; unclear D gene. The V and J ends lost 3 bases and 9 bases respectively, with 11 bases between them. The CDR3 is 12 amino acids. CDR1 is WNHNN, CDR2 SYGVQD, per germline (reference sequence). CDR3 amino acids: CASSDGDTRYTF. The CDR3 DNA reads as TGCGCCAGCAGTGACGGAGATACTCGCTACACCTTC.

The chain is built from TRBV7-9 and TRBJ1-2; no clear D gene. V lost 2 bases and J 4 bases, leaving 11 bases between the germline ends. Germline-derived CDR1 and CDR2 are SEHNR and FQNEAQ (reference sequence). This CDR3 is 14 amino acids long. CDR3 DNA sequence: TGTGCCAGCAGCTTACGGTCAGTGAGCTATGGCTACACCTTC. This codes for CASSLRSVSYGYTF.

The rearrangement uses TRBV7-2 and TRBJ2-7; possible D gene TRBD1, 6 bases. Germline V gives CDR1 SGHTA, CDR2 FQGNSA. The CDR3 totals 14 residues. Trimming removed 5 bases from V and 3 bases from J, with 14 bases in between. The CDR3 DNA is TGTGCCAGCAGCGTCCGGACAGTGAACTACGAGCAGTACTTC. Protein product: CASSVRTVNYEQYF. Filled out from reference TRBV7-2 and TRBJ2-7, the complete variable domain reads GAGVSQSPSNKVTEKGKDVELRCDPISGHTALYWYRQSLGQGLEFLIYFQGNSAPDKSGLPSDRFSAERTGGSVSTLTIQRTQQEDSAVYLCASSVRTVNYEQYFGPGTRLTVT.

This chain connects TRBV21-1 to TRBJ1-4. TRBV21-1 is assigned pseudogene status. The CDR3 covers 13 residues. CDR3 sequence reads: CASGEAAGEKLFF. For the CDR3, the DNA is TGTGCCAGCGGTGAGGCGGCCGGTGAAAAACTGTTTTTT.

The CDR3 spells CATTSGLGGYTF. The CDR3 DNA follows: TGCGCCACCACGTCGGGTCTAGGCGGCTACACCTTC. This sequence joins TRBV10-2 and TRBJ1-2; D is unresolved. Trimming took off 10 bases at V and 8 bases at J, with 17 bases between the two ends. The CDR3 extends over 12 amino acids. Germline V gives CDR1 WSHSY, CDR2 SAAADI.

V and J are TRBV4-2 and TRBJ2-1, with 9 nucleotides matching TRBD2. The CDR3 has 17 amino acids. Germline CDR1 is LGHNA and CDR2 is YNFKEQ. V gave up 4 bases and J gave up 2 bases; unmatched junction bases: 9. CDR3 DNA: TGTGCCAGCAGCCGAGCTTATGCTAGCGGGACCTACAATGAGCAGTTCTTC. Protein product: CASSRAYASGTYNEQFF.

A single count supports this clone. The chain is built from TRBV29-1 and TRBJ1-1; no definite D call. CDR1 and CDR2 from the germline V gene are SQVTM and ANQGSEA. V dropped 3 bases and J dropped 1 base, with 6 bases sitting between them. The CDR3 consists of 12 residues. CDR3 loop: CSVDVGNTEAFF. CDR3 nucleotide sequence: TGCAGCGTTGATGTCGGGAACACTGAAGCTTTCTTT.

This chain links TRBV5-1 with TRBJ2-5; D gene ambiguous. Germline values: CDR1 SGHRS, CDR2 YFSETQ. Trimming took 0 bases from V and 2 from J, leaving 17 bases between them. The CDR3 has 17 amino acids. The CDR3 reads CASSLGVLWVSQETQYF. CDR3 coding DNA: TGCGCCAGCAGCTTGGGGGTGTTGTGGGTCTCGCAAGAGACCCAGTACTTC.